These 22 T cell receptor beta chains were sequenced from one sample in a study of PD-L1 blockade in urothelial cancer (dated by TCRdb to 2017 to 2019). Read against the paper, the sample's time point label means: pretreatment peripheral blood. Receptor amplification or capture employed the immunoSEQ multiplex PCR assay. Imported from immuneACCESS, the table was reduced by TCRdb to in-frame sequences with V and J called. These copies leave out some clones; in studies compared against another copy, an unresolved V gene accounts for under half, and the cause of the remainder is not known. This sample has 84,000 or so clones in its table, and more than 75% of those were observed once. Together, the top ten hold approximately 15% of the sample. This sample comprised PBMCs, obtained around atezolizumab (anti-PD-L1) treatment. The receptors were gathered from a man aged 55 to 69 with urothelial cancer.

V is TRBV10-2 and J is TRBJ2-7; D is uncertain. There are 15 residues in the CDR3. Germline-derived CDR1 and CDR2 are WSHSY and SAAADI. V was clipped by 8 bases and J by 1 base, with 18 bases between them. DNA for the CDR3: TGCGCCAGCGCCTCCTGGGCCTCGTTATCCTACGAGCAGTACTTC. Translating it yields CASASWASLSYEQYF.

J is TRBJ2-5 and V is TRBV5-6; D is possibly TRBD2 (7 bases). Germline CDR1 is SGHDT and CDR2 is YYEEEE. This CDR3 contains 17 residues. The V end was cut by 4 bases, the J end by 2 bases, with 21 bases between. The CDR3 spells CASSAQGQRGEQETQYF. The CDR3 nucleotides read TGTGCCAGCAGCGCACAGGGTCAGCGGGGTGAGCAAGAGACCCAGTACTTC. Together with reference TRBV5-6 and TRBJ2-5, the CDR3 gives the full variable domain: DAGVTQSPTHLIKTRGQQVTLRCSPKSGHDTVSWYQQALGQGPQFIFQYYEEEERQRGNFPDRFSGHQFPNYSSELNVNALLLGDSALYLCASSAQGQRGEQETQYFGPGTRLLVL.

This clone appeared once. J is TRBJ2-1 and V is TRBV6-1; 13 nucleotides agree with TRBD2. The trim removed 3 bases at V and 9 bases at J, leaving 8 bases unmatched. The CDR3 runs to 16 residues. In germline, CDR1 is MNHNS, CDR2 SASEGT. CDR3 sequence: CASSETSGRPLGEQFF. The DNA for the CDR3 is TGTGCCAGCAGTGAGACTAGCGGGAGGCCCTTGGGTGAGCAGTTCTTC.

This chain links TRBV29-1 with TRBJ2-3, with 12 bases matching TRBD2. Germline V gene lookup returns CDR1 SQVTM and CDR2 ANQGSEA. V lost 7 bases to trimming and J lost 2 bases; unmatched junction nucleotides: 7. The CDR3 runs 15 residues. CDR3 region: CSARTSGVTTDTQYF. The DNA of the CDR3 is TGCAGCGCTAGGACTAGCGGGGTTACCACAGATACGCAGTATTTT.

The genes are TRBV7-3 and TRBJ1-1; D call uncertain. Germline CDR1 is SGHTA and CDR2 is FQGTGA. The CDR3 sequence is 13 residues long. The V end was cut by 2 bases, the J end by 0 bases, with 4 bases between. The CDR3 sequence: CASSLLVNTEAFF. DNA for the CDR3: TGTGCCAGCAGCTTATTAGTGAACACTGAAGCTTTCTTT.

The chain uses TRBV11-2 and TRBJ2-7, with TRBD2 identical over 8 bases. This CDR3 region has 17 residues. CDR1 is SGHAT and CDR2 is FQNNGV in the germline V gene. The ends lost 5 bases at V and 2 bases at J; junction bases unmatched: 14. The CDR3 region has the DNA TGTGCCAGCAGCCTAGTAGCGGGACTTGGAAGGACCTACGAGCAGTACTTC. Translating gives CASSLVAGLGRTYEQYF.

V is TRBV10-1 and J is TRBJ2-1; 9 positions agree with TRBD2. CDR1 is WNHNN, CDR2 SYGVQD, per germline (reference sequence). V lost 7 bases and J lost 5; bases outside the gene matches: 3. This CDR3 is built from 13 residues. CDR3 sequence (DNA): TGCGCCAGCACTGGACTAGCGCACAATGAGCAGTTCTTC. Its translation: CASTGLAHNEQFF.

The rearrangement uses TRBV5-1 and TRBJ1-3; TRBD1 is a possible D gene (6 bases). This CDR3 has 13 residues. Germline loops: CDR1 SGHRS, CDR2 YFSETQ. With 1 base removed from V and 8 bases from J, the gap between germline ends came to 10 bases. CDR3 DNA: TGCGCCAGCAGCTTGCGCCCAGGGGACACCATATATTTT. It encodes CASSLRPGDTIYF. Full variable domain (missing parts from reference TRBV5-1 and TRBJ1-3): KAGVTQTPRYLIKTRGQQVTLSCSPISGHRSVSWYQQTPGQGLQFLFEYFSETQRNKGNFPGRFSGRQFSNSRSEMNVSTLELGDSALYLCASSLRPGDTIYFGEGSWLTVV.

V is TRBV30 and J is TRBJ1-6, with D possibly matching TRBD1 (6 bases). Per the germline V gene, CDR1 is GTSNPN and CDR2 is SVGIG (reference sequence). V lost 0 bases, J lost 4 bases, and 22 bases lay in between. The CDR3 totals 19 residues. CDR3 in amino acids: CAWSVLSSGGGLYNSPLHF. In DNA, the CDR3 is TGTGCCTGGAGTGTACTGTCTTCCGGGGGGGGCCTTTATAATTCACCCCTCCACTTT.

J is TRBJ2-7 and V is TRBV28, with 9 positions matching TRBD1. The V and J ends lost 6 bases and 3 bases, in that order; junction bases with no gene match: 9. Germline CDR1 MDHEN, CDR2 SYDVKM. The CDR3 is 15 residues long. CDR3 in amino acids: CASSWVGTGNYEQYF. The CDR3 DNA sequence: TGTGCCAGCAGCTGGGTGGGGACAGGGAACTACGAGCAGTACTTC.

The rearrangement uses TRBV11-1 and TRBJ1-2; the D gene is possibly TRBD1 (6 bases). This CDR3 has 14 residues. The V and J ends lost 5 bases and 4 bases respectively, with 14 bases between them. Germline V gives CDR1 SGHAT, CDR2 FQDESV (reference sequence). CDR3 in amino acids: CASSRPDRTYGYTF. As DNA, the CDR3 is TGTGCCAGCAGCCGACCTGACAGGACCTATGGCTACACCTTC. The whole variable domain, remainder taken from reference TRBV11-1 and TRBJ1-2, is EAEVAQSPRYKITEKSQAVAFWCDPISGHATLYWYRQILGQGPELLVQFQDESVVDDSQLPKDRFSAERLKGVDSTLKIQPAELGDSAMYLCASSRPDRTYGYTFGSGTRLTVV.

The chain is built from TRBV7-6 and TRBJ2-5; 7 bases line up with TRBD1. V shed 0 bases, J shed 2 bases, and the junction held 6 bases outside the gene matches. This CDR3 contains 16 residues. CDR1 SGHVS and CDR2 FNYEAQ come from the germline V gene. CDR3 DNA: TGTGCCAGCAGCTTAGCCGACAGGGAATTACAAGAGACCCAGTACTTC. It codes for CASSLADRELQETQYF.

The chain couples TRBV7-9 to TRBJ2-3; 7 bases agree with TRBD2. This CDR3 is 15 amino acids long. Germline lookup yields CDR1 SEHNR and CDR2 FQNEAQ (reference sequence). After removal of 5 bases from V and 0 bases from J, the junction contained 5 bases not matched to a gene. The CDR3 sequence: CASSPLALSTDTQYF. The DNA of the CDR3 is TGTGCCAGCAGCCCACTAGCGCTTAGCACAGATACGCAGTATTTT.

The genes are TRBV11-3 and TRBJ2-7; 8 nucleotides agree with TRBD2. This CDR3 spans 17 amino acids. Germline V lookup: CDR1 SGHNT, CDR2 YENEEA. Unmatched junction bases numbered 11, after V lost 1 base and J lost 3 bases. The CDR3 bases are TGTGCCAGCAGCTTAGGGGAGGGAAGCGGGAGAAACTACGAGCAGTACTTC. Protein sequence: CASSLGEGSGRNYEQYF.

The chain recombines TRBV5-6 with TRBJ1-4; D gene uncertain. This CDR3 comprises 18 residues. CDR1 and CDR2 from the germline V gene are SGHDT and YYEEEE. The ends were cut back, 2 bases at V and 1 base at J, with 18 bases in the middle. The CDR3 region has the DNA TGTGCCAGCAGCTTACGTATGTCCGGGGATCGAACTAATGAAAAACTGTTTTTT. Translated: CASSLRMSGDRTNEKLFF.

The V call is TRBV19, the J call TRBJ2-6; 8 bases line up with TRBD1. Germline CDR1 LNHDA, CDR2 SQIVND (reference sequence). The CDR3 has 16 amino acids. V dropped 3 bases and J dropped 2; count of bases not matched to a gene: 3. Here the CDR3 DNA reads TGTGCCAGTAGTATTGACAGGGGTACTGGGGCCAACGTCCTGACTTTC. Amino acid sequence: CASSIDRGTGANVLTF.

CDR3 nucleotide sequence: TGCGCCAGCAGCCAAGGGACAGCTGGCGGCGGGGGAGAGACCCAGTACTTC. Translated, it gives CASSQGTAGGGGETQYF. The V and J genes are TRBV4-1 and TRBJ2-5; weak D call: TRBD2 (7 bases). Germline V gives CDR1 MGHRA, CDR2 YSYEKL. This CDR3 comprises 17 residues. V lost 1 base, J lost 4 bases, and 19 bases lay in between.

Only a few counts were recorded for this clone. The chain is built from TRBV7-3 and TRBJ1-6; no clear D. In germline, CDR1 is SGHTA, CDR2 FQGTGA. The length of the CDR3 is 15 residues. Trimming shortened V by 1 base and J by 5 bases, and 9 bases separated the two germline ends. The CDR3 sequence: CASSLNSGDNSPLHF. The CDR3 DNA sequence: TGTGCCAGCAGCTTAAACTCGGGTGATAATTCACCCCTCCACTTT.

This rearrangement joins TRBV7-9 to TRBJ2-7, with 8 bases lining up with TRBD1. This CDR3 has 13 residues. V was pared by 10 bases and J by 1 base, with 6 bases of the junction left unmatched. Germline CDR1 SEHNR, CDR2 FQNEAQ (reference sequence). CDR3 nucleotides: TGTGCCATCTTGGACAGGGTGTCCTACGAGCAGTACTTC. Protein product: CAILDRVSYEQYF.

In DNA, the CDR3 is TGTGCCAGCAGCCTAGAGGGGAATAGCAATCAGCCCCAGCATTTT. Amino acids: CASSLEGNSNQPQHF. This chain connects TRBV7-8 to TRBJ1-5, with a weak D call TRBD1 (5 bases). Trimming stripped 5 bases from V and 0 bases from J, with 11 bases between. The CDR3 length is 15 residues. CDR1 and CDR2 (germline): SGHVS, FQNEAQ.

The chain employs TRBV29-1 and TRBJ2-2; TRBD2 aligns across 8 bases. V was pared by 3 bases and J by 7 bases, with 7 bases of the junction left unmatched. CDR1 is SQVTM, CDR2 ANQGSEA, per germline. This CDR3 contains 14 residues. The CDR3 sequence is CSVDSRGGVGELFF. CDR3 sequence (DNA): TGCAGCGTTGACAGCCGGGGGGGAGTCGGGGAGCTGTTTTTT.

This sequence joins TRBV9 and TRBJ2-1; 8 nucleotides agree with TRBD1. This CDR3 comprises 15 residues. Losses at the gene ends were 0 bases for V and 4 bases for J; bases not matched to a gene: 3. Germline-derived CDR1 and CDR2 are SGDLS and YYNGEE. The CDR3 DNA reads TGTGCCAGCAGCGTAGGACAGGGGTCTTACAATGAGCAGTTCTTC. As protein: CASSVGQGSYNEQFF.